Included here is one T cell receptor (beta chain) sequence, with context. This specimen comes from a study of blood T cell repertoires in COVID-19. Study summary: PBMCs, B-cell-depleted T cells, or T cells were the source of the cDNA or gDNA that made up the material.

V gave up 0 bases and J gave up 7 bases, with 20 bases separating them. CDR1 and CDR2 from the germline V gene are SGHVS and FNYEAQ. CDR3 length equals 17 residues. The repertoire was sequenced with immunoSEQ multiplex PCR; TCRdb's copy has only in-frame clones and lacks some. There are 150,000 to 200,000 clones in the sample; approximately 87% occur only once, and approximately 11% lies in the top ten. Sequencing was performed on peripheral blood. This receptor was identified in a woman aged 60-75 years with COVID-19, enrolled during active disease. This sequence joins TRBV7-6 and TRBJ2-3, with D tentatively TRBD1 (5 bases). DNA of the CDR3: TGTGCCAGCAGCTTAGCTTCGGCAGGGCTTAAATCATATACGCAGTATTTT. Protein sequence: CASSLASAGLKSYTQYF.